Shown below are 20 T cell receptor beta chains from a single sample sequenced in a study of OX40 agonist ivuxolimab in advanced cancers. Using immunoSEQ multiplex PCR, the repertoire was profiled, and TCRdb retains in-frame clones only, with some absent. The data contain 85,000 to 95,000 clones, roughly nine tenths of them singletons. The input for sequencing was CD4+ or CD8+ T cells sorted from blood, taken in a trial of the OX40 agonist ivuxolimab. The receptor source for this set is an adult with an advanced solid tumor such as melanoma, head and neck, liver or kidney cancer.

The V call is TRBV9, the J call TRBJ1-1; the D is unclear. The V and J ends lost 1 base and 6 bases respectively, with 13 bases between them. CDR3 size: 14 residues. The germline gives CDR1 SGDLS, CDR2 YYNGEE. The CDR3 loop reads CASSVLREIPEAFF. CDR3 DNA: TGTGCCAGCAGCGTATTAAGGGAGATCCCTGAAGCTTTCTTT.

This sequence joins TRBV19 and TRBJ1-5; 7 positions match TRBD1. Looked up from germline, CDR1 is LNHDA and CDR2 is SQIVND (reference sequence). The CDR3 totals 16 residues. After removal of 8 bases from V and 10 bases from J, the junction contained 20 bases not matched to a gene. CDR3 sequence reads: CASDSLGDRASYPQHF. The CDR3 DNA follows: TGTGCCAGTGACTCTCTTGGTGACAGGGCATCATATCCCCAGCATTTT.

This chain joins TRBV19 and TRBJ2-3, with D possibly called TRBD1 or TRBD2 (5 bases each). Germline CDR1 is LNHDA and CDR2 is SQIVND (reference sequence). V was shortened by 3 bases and J by 1 base, with 20 bases between the two germline ends. The CDR3 runs 18 residues. CDR3 sequence (DNA): TGTGCCAGTAGTATTGGTTATCGGGGACGGCGCCGCACAGATACGCAGTATTTT. Protein product: CASSIGYRGRRRTDTQYF.

This clone was picked up a small number of times. This chain joins TRBV18 and TRBJ2-3; 7 nucleotides agree with TRBD2. The CDR3 covers 19 residues. CDR1 and CDR2 from the germline V gene are KGHSH and LQKENI. The ends lost 6 bases at V and 6 bases at J; junction bases unmatched: 24. The CDR3 sequence is CASSLVEYLGDYGSDTQYF. CDR3 DNA sequence: TGTGCCAGCTCGCTAGTAGAATACCTGGGGGACTATGGGTCCGATACGCAGTATTTT.

The chain combines TRBV28 with TRBJ2-3; 9 bases are a match to TRBD2. Germline CDR1 MDHEN, CDR2 SYDVKM. This CDR3 comprises 13 residues. As DNA, the CDR3 is TGTGCGTATAGGACTAGCGGCACAGATACGCAGTATTTT. Its protein product is CAYRTSGTDTQYF.

This chain connects TRBV29-1 to TRBJ1-1; D gene unclear. The V and J ends lost 1 base and 2 bases respectively, with 2 bases between them. CDR1 and CDR2 from the germline V gene are SQVTM and ANQGSEA. The CDR3 spans 11 residues. CDR3 nucleotide sequence: TGCAGCGTTGAAGCAAACACTGAAGCTTTCTTT. Amino acid sequence: CSVEANTEAFF.

This clone appeared once. The V gene is TRBV28, the J gene TRBJ2-3; 9 nucleotides match TRBD2. The CDR3 runs 15 residues. Germline V lookup: CDR1 MDHEN, CDR2 SYDVKM. Trimming at V came to 7 bases and at J to 3 bases, leaving 8 bases not matched to a gene. DNA for the CDR3: TGTGCCAGCATGAGGGATCTAGCGGGAACAGATACGCAGTATTTT. Protein product: CASMRDLAGTDTQYF. Full variable domain (remainder filled in from reference TRBV28 and TRBJ2-3): DVKVTQSSRYLVKRTGEKVFLECVQDMDHENMFWYRQDPGLGLRLIYFSYDVKMKEKGDIPEGYSVSREKKERFSLILESASTNQTSMYLCASMRDLAGTDTQYFGPGTRLTVL.

Turning to this clone: One junction end disagrees with the germline gene, perhaps due to a read error. This rearrangement joins TRBV30 to TRBJ2-7; D unclear. The CDR3 is 12 residues long. Germline CDR1 and CDR2: GTSNPN and SVGIG (reference sequence). The CDR3 sequence is CAWSVLSGGLHF. The CDR3 DNA reads TGTGCCTGGAGTGTCCTCTCGGGTGGTTTGCACTTC. Together with reference TRBV30 and TRBJ2-7, the CDR3 gives the full variable domain: SQTIHQWPATLVQPVGSPLSLECTVEGTSNPNLYWYRQAAGRGLQLLFYSVGIGQISSEVPQNLSASRPQDRQFILSSKKLLLSDSGFYLCAWSVLSGGLHFGPGTRLTVT.

The table lists this clone with a few counts. The chain couples TRBV18 to TRBJ1-6; D is uncertain. The germline V gene encodes CDR1 KGHSH and CDR2 LQKENI. Trimming cost V 2 bases and J 6 bases, with 14 bases left between them. The CDR3 totals 16 residues. DNA for the CDR3: TGTGCCAGCTCACCAAACGGAGGACGGCTTAATTCACCCCTCCACTTT. Protein sequence: CASSPNGGRLNSPLHF. Based on the CDR3 plus reference TRBV18 and TRBJ1-6, the full variable domain is NAGVMQNPRHLVRRRGQEARLRCSPMKGHSHVYWYRQLPEEGLKFMVYLQKENIIDESGMPKERFSAEFPKEGPSILRIQQVVRGDSAAYFCASSPNGGRLNSPLHFGNGTRLTVT.

A single count supports this clone. The V gene is TRBV30, the J gene TRBJ2-5, with 11 bases that match TRBD1. With 5 bases clipped from V and 5 bases from J, the junction kept 1 base outside the gene matches. The germline CDR1 and CDR2 sequences are GTSNPN and SVGIG (reference sequence). The CDR3 runs to 12 residues. CDR3 residues: CAWGDRGETQYF. As DNA, the CDR3 is TGTGCCTGGGGGGACAGGGGGGAGACCCAGTACTTC.

This chain links TRBV27 with TRBJ2-5; possibly TRBD2 for D (6 bases). Trimming removed 0 bases at V and 3 bases at J, with 14 bases between. The V gene's germline CDR1 is MNHEY and CDR2 SMNVEV (reference sequence). The CDR3 is made up of 16 amino acids. CDR3 nucleotides: TGTGCCAGCAGTTTATCCATTGAGGGACTCGAAGAGACCCAGTACTTC. It codes for CASSLSIEGLEETQYF.

The chain is built from TRBV9 and TRBJ2-3; D may match TRBD1 or TRBD2 (5 bases each). CDR1 SGDLS and CDR2 YYNGEE come from the germline V gene. V lost 3 bases and J 2 bases, leaving 10 bases between the germline ends. The CDR3 has 14 residues. CDR3 residues: CASSGTGTTDTQYF. The CDR3 DNA follows: TGTGCCAGCAGCGGGACCGGGACCACAGATACGCAGTATTTT.

The V gene is TRBV29-1, the J gene TRBJ2-7, with 7 bases aligning to TRBD1. The CDR3 is 11 amino acids. J was trimmed by 7 bases and V by 7 bases; bases with no gene match: 7. The germline CDR1 and CDR2 sequences are SQVTM and ANQGSEA. Here the CDR3 DNA reads TGCAGCGGGGACAGCGGAGGTGAGCAGTACTTC. It yields the protein CSGDSGGEQYF.

The chain carries TRBV5-1 and TRBJ2-7; D might be TRBD2 (6 bases). Germline V gives CDR1 SGHRS, CDR2 YFSETQ. V was trimmed by 2 bases and J by 0 bases, leaving 9 bases between them. The length of the CDR3 is 14 residues. Written as DNA, the CDR3 is TGCGCCAGCAGCTTTGGGACTGCCTCCTACGAGCAGTACTTC. It is translated as CASSFGTASYEQYF. Variable domain in full (rest from reference TRBV5-1 and TRBJ2-7): KAGVTQTPRYLIKTRGQQVTLSCSPISGHRSVSWYQQTPGQGLQFLFEYFSETQRNKGNFPGRFSGRQFSNSRSEMNVSTLELGDSALYLCASSFGTASYEQYFGPGTRLTVT.

The chain uses TRBV5-1 and TRBJ2-1; the match to TRBD2 covers 9 bases. Trimming cost V 1 base and J 9 bases; bases outside gene matches: 14. Germline V gives CDR1 SGHRS, CDR2 YFSETQ. This CDR3 is 17 amino acids long. Written as DNA, the CDR3 is TGCGCCAGCAGCTTGCCCCATGGGGCGGGAGGGCCGTCTGAGCAGTTCTTC. As protein: CASSLPHGAGGPSEQFF.

V is TRBV7-2 and J is TRBJ1-3; D ambiguous. Trimming removed 3 bases from V and 0 bases from J, with 9 bases in between. Germline assignment: CDR1 SGHTA and CDR2 FQGNSA. The length of the CDR3 is 15 residues. The CDR3 DNA follows: TGTGCCAGCAGCTTCCAACCTAGCTCTGGAAACACCATATATTTT. Translated, it gives CASSFQPSSGNTIYF.

This clone was counted a single time. This chain links TRBV5-4 with TRBJ2-1; TRBD2 might be the D (6 bases). The CDR3 consists of 14 residues. Trimming cost V 4 bases and J 5 bases, with 13 bases left between them. Looked up from germline, CDR1 is SGHNT and CDR2 is YYREEE (reference sequence). The DNA for the CDR3 is TGTGCCAGCAGCCCAAGACTAGGGGACAATGAGCAGTTCTTC. It is translated as CASSPRLGDNEQFF.

The CDR3 sequence: CAIRDSGVTYNEQFF. In DNA form, the CDR3 reads TGTGCCATCAGGGACTCGGGGGTCACCTACAATGAGCAGTTCTTC. This chain links TRBV10-3 with TRBJ2-1; possibly TRBD2 for D (6 bases). The CDR3 is 15 amino acids. V gave up 6 bases and J gave up 2 bases, with 14 bases separating them. Germline V gene sequence: CDR1 ENHRY, CDR2 SYGVKD.

The J gene is TRBJ1-2, the V gene TRBV9, with TRBD1 identical over 7 bases. V lost 3 bases and J lost 8; bases outside the gene matches: 13. In germline, CDR1 is SGDLS, CDR2 YYNGEE. This CDR3 region has 15 residues. CDR3 DNA: TGTGCCAGCAGCGCCCCGGGACACTCGACAGGGGGCTACACCTTC. It yields the protein CASSAPGHSTGGYTF.

This clone has only one observation. As DNA, the CDR3 is TGTGCCAGCAGTTTAGGGGCGGGCGGTGAAAAACTGTTTTTT. It encodes CASSLGAGGEKLFF. The J gene is TRBJ1-4, the V gene TRBV27; D might be TRBD1 (5 bases). Germline V CDR1 and CDR2: MNHEY, SMNVEV (reference sequence). The CDR3 length is 14 residues. V dropped 2 bases and J dropped 7 bases, with 11 bases sitting between them.